These 2 T cell receptor beta chains came from one sample sequenced in a study of spatial heterogeneity in lung cancer. Time point specified: blood at routine non-recurrence follow-up after resection. TCRdb re-called the 5' RACE reads through MiXCR, storing one row per CDR3 protein. The repertoire consists of around 70,000 distinct CDR3 sequences, with roughly 8.9% occurring once and the leading ten covering approximately 1.8%. The sequencing here drew on PBMCs, taken at follow-up. These receptors all stem from a female donor with early-stage non-small cell lung cancer.

This chain uses TRBV20-1 with TRBJ2-3, with TRBD2 matching over 12 bases. Looked up from germline, CDR1 is DFQATT and CDR2 is SNEGSKA (reference sequence). V shed 4 bases, J shed 2 bases, and the junction held 4 bases outside the gene matches. The CDR3 covers 15 residues. The CDR3 coding sequence is TGCAGTGCTACTACTAGCGGGAGGACCACAGATACGCAGTATTTT. Translation: CSATTSGRTTDTQYF.

This clonotype is judged medium-sized. The rearrangement uses TRBV12-3 or TRBV12-4 and TRBJ1-5; 9 positions match TRBD1. The CDR3 runs 12 residues. The ends lost 3 bases at V and 16 bases at J; junction bases unmatched: 7. CDR3 coding DNA: TGTGCCAGCAGTTTTTTGGGACAGGGCCTACATTTT. Amino acid sequence: CASSFLGQGLHF.